Below, 20 T cell receptor beta chains from the same sample are listed, as sequenced in a study of shared clonotypes between healthy human individuals. Assay used: immunoSEQ multiplex PCR; TCRdb lists only in-frame clones, some missing. The repertoire has around 2,000,000 clones, more than 85% of them found once; the top ten carry 1.5% to 2%. Naive CD8 populations comprised CD45RO-negative cells positively selected for CCR7, excluding terminally differentiated effector memory CD45RA+ cells. The source material was naive CD8+ T cells from PBMCs. The receptor source for this set is a man aged 18 to 30 in good health. Some clones in this sample may be carry-over from other donors' samples.

The V call is TRBV4-1, the J call TRBJ2-7; possibly TRBD2 for D (5 bases). CDR3 length: 13 amino acids. From germline, CDR1 is MGHRA and CDR2 YSYEKL. With 0 bases removed from V and 5 bases from J, the gap between germline ends came to 8 bases. CDR3 region: CASSQDPRDEQYF. The CDR3 DNA follows: TGCGCCAGCAGCCAAGATCCGCGGGACGAGCAGTACTTC.

The rearrangement links TRBV29-1 to TRBJ1-2; D remains unclear. The CDR3 has 15 residues. Between the trimmed V and J ends, which lost 3 bases and 0 bases, there was a span of 14 bases. CDR1 is SQVTM and CDR2 is ANQGSEA in the germline V gene. The CDR3 is CSVDFGVRANYGYTF. CDR3 DNA sequence: TGCAGCGTTGATTTTGGGGTCAGAGCTAACTATGGCTACACCTTC. The variable domain in full, completed from reference TRBV29-1 and TRBJ1-2, reads SAVISQKPSRDICQRGTSLTIQCQVDSQVTMMFWYRQQPGQSLTLIATANQGSEATYESGFVIDKFPISRPNLTFSTLTVSNMSPEDSSIYLCSVDFGVRANYGYTFGSGTRLTVV.

Concerning this clone itself: This CDR3 is also generated by other DNA sequences in the sample. This chain uses TRBV4-3 with TRBJ2-2, with 12 bases aligning to TRBD2. Germline CDR1 reads LGHNA; CDR2 reads YSLEER. This CDR3 has 16 amino acids. The ends lost 3 bases at V and 1 base at J; junction bases unmatched: 0. Here the CDR3 reads CASSQGLAGNTGELFF. CDR3 nucleotide sequence: TGCGCCAGCAGCCAGGGACTAGCGGGGAACACCGGGGAGCTGTTTTTT.

The V gene is TRBV9, the J gene TRBJ2-1; D perhaps matches TRBD1 (6 bases). From germline, CDR1 is SGDLS and CDR2 YYNGEE. CDR3 size: 19 residues. Trimming removed 0 bases at V and 5 bases at J, with 24 bases between. CDR3 bases: TGTGCCAGCAGCGTAGATGGTATTGGGGGCTTCACTCCCCACAATGAGCAGTTCTTC. It specifies CASSVDGIGGFTPHNEQFF.

The genes are TRBV28 and TRBJ1-2, with 8 positions matching TRBD1. Germline V gene lookup returns CDR1 MDHEN and CDR2 SYDVKM. The length of the CDR3 is 18 residues. V gave up 6 bases and J gave up 4 bases; unmatched junction bases: 19. This chain's CDR3 is CASSPRSRDRFGSYGYTF. The CDR3 DNA reads as TGTGCCAGCAGCCCACGGTCCCGGGACAGGTTTGGGAGCTATGGCTACACCTTC.

As to this clone: Other DNA sequences of this sample code for an identical CDR3. The CDR3 protein is CASSFPRQGNTEAFF. The CDR3 coding sequence is TGTGCCAGCAGTTTCCCCCGACAGGGGAACACTGAAGCTTTCTTT. V usage is TRBV28 and J usage is TRBJ1-1; 7 bases fit TRBD1. The CDR3 is 15 amino acids. Losses at the gene ends were 3 bases for V and 1 base for J; bases not matched to a gene: 5. Germline V gives CDR1 MDHEN, CDR2 SYDVKM.

The chain has TRBV29-1 and TRBJ2-7; 8 nucleotides align to TRBD1. The V and J ends lost 1 base and 3 bases, in that order; junction bases with no gene match: 2. Germline-derived CDR1 and CDR2 are SQVTM and ANQGSEA. The CDR3 loop spans 13 amino acids. The CDR3 sequence: CSVEAGTGYEQYF. CDR3 sequence (DNA): TGCAGCGTTGAAGCCGGGACAGGCTACGAGCAGTACTTC.

This rearrangement joins TRBV5-1 to TRBJ2-1, with D perhaps TRBD1 or TRBD2 (5 bases each). CDR1 and CDR2 (germline): SGHRS, YFSETQ. The length of the CDR3 is 14 residues. Trimming cost V 3 bases and J 8 bases, with 15 bases left between them. The CDR3 DNA reads as TGCGCCAGCAGCTACCGAGGGACCTCGGATGAGCAGTTCTTC. Translated, it gives CASSYRGTSDEQFF.

The chain uses TRBV19 and TRBJ2-3; D is undetermined. V lost 5 bases, J lost 6 bases, and 15 bases lay in between. CDR3 length: 14 amino acids. Germline loops: CDR1 LNHDA, CDR2 SQIVND (reference sequence). In nucleotides, the CDR3 is TGTGCCAGTAGTTCCGGGTTCGGGCTGGATACGCAGTATTTT. This codes for CASSSGFGLDTQYF.

This chain joins TRBV4-3 and TRBJ2-1; 8 bases align to TRBD2. Germline V lookup: CDR1 LGHNA, CDR2 YSLEER. V lost 1 base and J lost 5; bases outside the gene matches: 7. The CDR3 is 16 amino acids. The CDR3 spells CASSQGTSSRNNEQFF. CDR3 nucleotide sequence: TGCGCCAGCAGCCAAGGGACTAGCTCAAGGAACAATGAGCAGTTCTTC.

This clone was counted a single time. This chain links TRBV18 with TRBJ1-4; tentatively, D is TRBD1 (6 bases). The V and J ends lost 3 bases and 7 bases respectively, with 12 bases between them. The CDR3 loop spans 14 amino acids. The germline gives CDR1 KGHSH, CDR2 LQKENI. The CDR3 loop is CASSPDSNTEKLFF. The CDR3 DNA reads TGTGCCAGCTCACCGGACAGCAATACTGAAAAACTGTTTTTT.

This chain joins TRBV9 and TRBJ1-5; TRBD1 is a possible D gene (6 bases). CDR1 and CDR2 (germline): SGDLS, YYNGEE. The CDR3 runs to 15 residues. Trimming removed 4 bases from V and 5 bases from J, with 16 bases in between. In DNA form, the CDR3 reads TGTGCCAGCAGCCCCTGGGGGGGCGCTGATCAGCCCCAGCATTTT. Translated: CASSPWGGADQPQHF.

The chain links TRBV25-1 to TRBJ1-1; no firm D call. Trimming removed 3 bases at V and 0 bases at J, with 14 bases between. This CDR3 region has 16 residues. Per the germline V gene, CDR1 is MGHDK and CDR2 is SYGVNS. CDR3 residues: CASSEQPRGMNTEAFF. The CDR3 DNA is TGTGCCAGCAGTGAGCAGCCACGAGGGATGAACACTGAAGCTTTCTTT.

The chain couples TRBV27 to TRBJ1-3; no definite D call. The germline V gene encodes CDR1 MNHEY and CDR2 SMNVEV (reference sequence). The CDR3 consists of 14 residues. Trimming removed 5 bases from V and 4 bases from J, with 12 bases in between. The CDR3 sequence is CASSGGHAGNTIYF. Written as DNA, the CDR3 is TGTGCCAGCAGTGGAGGGCATGCGGGAAACACCATATATTTT.

The chain couples TRBV11-2 to TRBJ2-1, with 9 bases aligning to TRBD2. The CDR3 runs 14 residues. V gave up 5 bases and J gave up 9 bases; unmatched junction bases: 8. CDR1 is SGHAT, CDR2 FQNNGV, per germline. The CDR3 region has the DNA TGTGCCAGCAGCCAGCCGGGACTAGCAGGTGAGCAGTTCTTC. Its protein product is CASSQPGLAGEQFF. The full variable domain, its missing parts supplied by reference TRBV11-2 and TRBJ2-1, is EAGVAQSPRYKIIEKRQSVAFWCNPISGHATLYWYQQILGQGPKLLIQFQNNGVVDDSQLPKDRFSAERLKGVDSTLKIQPAKLEDSAVYLCASSQPGLAGEQFFGPGTRLTVL.

This rearrangement joins TRBV7-9 to TRBJ2-3; 12 nucleotides align to TRBD2. V shed 6 bases, J shed 2 bases, and the junction held 6 bases outside the gene matches. Germline V CDR1 and CDR2: SEHNR, FQNEAQ (reference sequence). The CDR3 has 16 residues. The CDR3 DNA reads TGTGCCAGCAGTGGCACTAGCGGGAGGATCACAGATACGCAGTATTTT. Encoded protein: CASSGTSGRITDTQYF.

The chain carries TRBV28 and TRBJ2-1; possibly TRBD2 for D (6 bases). The CDR3 has 15 residues. Between the trimmed V and J ends, which lost 3 bases and 4 bases, there was a span of 13 bases. The germline V gene has CDR1 MDHEN and CDR2 SYDVKM. The CDR3 DNA reads TGTGCCAGCAGTTTTGGGACTGGTTTTTACAATGAGCAGTTCTTC. Its translation: CASSFGTGFYNEQFF. The full variable domain, in which reference TRBV28 and TRBJ2-1 provide the parts outside the CDR3, is DVKVTQSSRYLVKRTGEKVFLECVQDMDHENMFWYRQDPGLGLRLIYFSYDVKMKEKGDIPEGYSVSREKKERFSLILESASTNQTSMYLCASSFGTGFYNEQFFGPGTRLTVL.

The rearrangement uses TRBV2 and TRBJ1-1; possibly TRBD1 for D (6 bases). CDR1 and CDR2 from the germline V gene are SNHLY and FYNNEI. The ends were cut back, 6 bases at V and 0 bases at J, with 14 bases in the middle. This CDR3 spans 15 amino acids. The CDR3 reads CASRMDRSMNTEAFF. The CDR3 region has the DNA TGTGCCAGCAGGATGGACAGATCCATGAACACTGAAGCTTTCTTT.

This clone appeared a few times. The chain is built from TRBV28 and TRBJ1-3; TRBD1 matches 12 bases. In germline, CDR1 is MDHEN, CDR2 SYDVKM. The trim removed 2 bases at V and 4 bases at J, leaving 3 bases unmatched. This CDR3 comprises 16 residues. Here the CDR3 reads CASSLGTGGSGNTIYF. In DNA, the CDR3 is TGTGCCAGCAGTTTAGGGACAGGGGGCTCCGGAAACACCATATATTTT.

This clone was picked up one time. V and J are TRBV7-9 and TRBJ2-1, with D tentatively TRBD2 (5 bases). Trimming removed 8 bases at V and 4 bases at J, with 15 bases between. Germline V gene data show CDR1 as SEHNR and CDR2 as FQNEAQ (reference sequence). The CDR3 has 14 residues. The CDR3 sequence: CASRNIGGYNEQFF. For the CDR3, the DNA is TGTGCCAGCCGAAACATCGGCGGGTACAATGAGCAGTTCTTC.